These 10 T cell receptor beta chains were sequenced from one sample in a study of T cells in Graves' hyperthyroidism and ophthalmopathy. The investigators amplified TCR beta CDR3 regions from RNA transcripts. First-round RT-PCR of the TCR CDR3 relied on the HTBI primer set. One entry per CDR3 protein, called by TCRdb with MiXCR from the multiplex PCR reads. The sample lists fewer than 750,000 distinct CDR3 sequences; 40% to 55% were seen once. Material: peripheral blood or thyroid tissue (not recorded which). These receptors all come from a woman aged 18-29 years with Graves' hyperthyroidism.

The genes are TRBV27 and TRBJ1-2; unclear D gene. Germline assignment: CDR1 MNHEY and CDR2 SMNVEV (reference sequence). V gave up 4 bases and J gave up 6 bases, with 27 bases separating them. CDR3 size: 18 residues. Here the CDR3 reads CASSSPHMVGLFLDGYTF. The CDR3 DNA is TGTGCCAGCAGTTCCCCCCACATGGTTGGGCTGTTTTTGGATGGCTACACCTTC.

The chain is built from TRBV15 and TRBJ2-7; 11 nucleotides line up with TRBD2. Trimming removed 8 bases from V and 0 bases from J; junction bases left unmatched: 9. Germline CDR1 LNHNV, CDR2 YYDKDF (reference sequence). This CDR3 region has 16 residues. The CDR3 DNA follows: TGTGCCACCGACATTAGACTAGCGGGATACTCCTACGAGCAGTACTTC. Amino acids: CATDIRLAGYSYEQYF.

J is TRBJ1-1 and V is TRBV29-1; D is perhaps TRBD1 (5 bases). Trimming cost V 2 bases and J 6 bases, with 16 bases left between them. The CDR3 is 14 residues long. Germline lookup yields CDR1 SQVTM and CDR2 ANQGSEA. The CDR3 protein is CSVEMEFLGAEAFF. CDR3 nucleotide sequence: TGCAGCGTTGAAATGGAGTTTTTGGGGGCTGAAGCTTTCTTT.

This clonotype was found many times. V gene TRBV5-4 combines with J gene TRBJ2-6, with D unresolved. Trimming left V 3 bases short and J 0 bases short, with 10 bases between. CDR3 length: 16 amino acids. Germline assignment: CDR1 SGHNT and CDR2 YYREEE (reference sequence). The CDR3: CASSSQKYSGANVLTF. For the CDR3, the DNA is TGTGCCAGCAGCTCTCAAAAGTACTCTGGGGCCAACGTCCTGACTTTC.

The chain couples TRBV13 to TRBJ1-5, with D unclear. The germline V gene encodes CDR1 PRHDT and CDR2 FYEKMQ (reference sequence). The CDR3 runs 12 residues. Deletions cut 5 bases from V and 14 bases from J, with 16 bases between. The CDR3 reads CASSPGGSYEHF. The CDR3 coding sequence is TGTGCCAGCAGCCCGGGAGGGAGCTACGAGCATTTT.

The chain employs TRBV9 and TRBJ1-1; no definite D call. Germline V gene sequence: CDR1 SGDLS, CDR2 YYNGEE. This CDR3 is 15 amino acids long. With 0 bases removed from V and 3 bases from J, the gap between germline ends came to 12 bases. The CDR3 DNA reads as TGTGCCAGCAGCGTAGCATCGGTCGTGGACACTGAAGCTTTCTTT. This gives the protein CASSVASVVDTEAFF.

This rearrangement joins TRBV18 to TRBJ1-3, with 8 bases lining up with TRBD1. This CDR3 spans 16 amino acids. V lost 5 bases and J lost 2; bases outside the gene matches: 8. Germline V gene data show CDR1 as KGHSH and CDR2 as LQKENI. The CDR3 sequence is CASSAETGGTGNTIYF. The CDR3 bases are TGTGCCAGCTCAGCAGAAACAGGGGGGACTGGAAACACCATATATTTT.

V usage is TRBV29-1 and J usage is TRBJ2-7; D is undetermined. V shed 8 bases and J shed 1 base, with 12 bases lying between them. The CDR3 contains 12 residues. Per the germline V gene, CDR1 is SQVTM and CDR2 is ANQGSEA. The CDR3: CSLVGTSYEQYF. The CDR3 DNA reads TGCAGCTTGGTAGGCACATCCTACGAGCAGTACTTC.

This clonotype was observed a single time. The V and J genes are TRBV15 and TRBJ2-7; the match to TRBD2 covers 7 bases. The ends lost 5 bases at V and 7 bases at J; junction bases unmatched: 14. The CDR3 contains 15 residues. Germline V gives CDR1 LNHNV, CDR2 YYDKDF (reference sequence). This chain's CDR3 is CATSVAQRGGNEQYF. CDR3 coding DNA: TGTGCCACCAGCGTCGCCCAGCGGGGAGGGAATGAGCAGTACTTC.

The genes are TRBV7-2 and TRBJ1-2; a possible D gene is TRBD1 (6 bases). V dropped 0 bases and J dropped 4 bases, with 12 bases sitting between them. From germline, CDR1 is SGHTA and CDR2 FQGNSA. CDR3 size: 15 residues. Written as DNA, the CDR3 is TGTGCCAGCAGCTTAGCGGGGGCAGGATCCTATGGCTACACCTTC. As protein: CASSLAGAGSYGYTF.